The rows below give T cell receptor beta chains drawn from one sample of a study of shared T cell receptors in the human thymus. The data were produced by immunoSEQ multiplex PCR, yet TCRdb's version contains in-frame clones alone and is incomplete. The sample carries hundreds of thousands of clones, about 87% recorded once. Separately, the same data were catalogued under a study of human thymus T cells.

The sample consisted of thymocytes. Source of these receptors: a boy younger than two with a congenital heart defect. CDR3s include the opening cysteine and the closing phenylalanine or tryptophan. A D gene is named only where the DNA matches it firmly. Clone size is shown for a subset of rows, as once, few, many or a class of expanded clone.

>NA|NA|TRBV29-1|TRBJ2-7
CSALTAYEQYF
TGCAGCGCACTGACAGCCTACGAGCAGTACTTC
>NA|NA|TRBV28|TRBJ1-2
CASTPQGIDVNPFNYGYTF
TGTGCCAGCACTCCGCAGGGTATAGACGTCAATCCTTTTAACTATGGCTACACCTTC
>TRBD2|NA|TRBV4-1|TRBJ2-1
CASSQVAGDEQFF
TGCGCCAGCAGCCAAGTGGCGGGAGATGAGCAGTTCTTC
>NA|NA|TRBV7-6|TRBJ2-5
CASSLGNGQGQQETQYF
TGTGCCAGCAGCTTAGGGAATGGGCAGGGCCAGCAAGAGACCCAGTACTTC
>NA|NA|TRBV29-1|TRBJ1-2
CSVEWGGAGGYTF
TGCAGCGTTGAGTGGGGGGGCGCAGGTGGCTACACCTTC
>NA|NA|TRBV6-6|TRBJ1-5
CASSYSKQASYQPQHF
TGTGCCAGCAGTTACTCGAAACAGGCCTCATACCAGCCCCAGCATTTT
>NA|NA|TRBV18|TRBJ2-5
CASSCTRIQETQYF
TGTGCCAGCTCATGTACTAGGATTCAAGAGACCCAGTACTTC
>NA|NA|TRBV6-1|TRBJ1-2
CASSAGNYGYTF
TGTGCCAGCAGTGCGGGTAACTATGGCTACACCTTC
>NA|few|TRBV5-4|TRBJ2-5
CASSSQWAETQYF
TGTGCCAGCAGCTCCCAGTGGGCAGAGACCCAGTACTTC
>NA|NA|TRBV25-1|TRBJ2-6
CASSPLRINSSGANVLTF
TGTGCCAGCAGTCCCCTGCGGATCAATAGCTCTGGGGCCAACGTCCTGACTTTC
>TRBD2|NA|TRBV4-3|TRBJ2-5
CASSQDSGGREETQYF
TGCGCCAGCAGCCAAGATTCGGGGGGGCGGGAAGAGACCCAGTACTTC
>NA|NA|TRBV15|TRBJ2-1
CATSNRDTIYYNEQFF
TGTGCCACCAGCAACCGGGACACCATCTATTACAATGAGCAGTTCTTC
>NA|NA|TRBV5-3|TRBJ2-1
CARNGEQFF
TGTGCCAGAAACGGTGAGCAGTTCTTC
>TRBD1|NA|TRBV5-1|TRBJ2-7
CASSMQGQGAYEQYF
TGCGCCAGCAGCATGCAGGGACAGGGGGCTTACGAGCAGTACTTC
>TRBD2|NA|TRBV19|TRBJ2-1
CASSMGLAGVHEQFF
TGTGCCAGTAGTATGGGGCTAGCGGGGGTCCATGAGCAGTTCTTC
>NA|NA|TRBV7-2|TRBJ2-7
CASSLAQGNVYEQYF
TGTGCCAGCAGCTTAGCGCAGGGGAACGTCTACGAGCAGTACTTC
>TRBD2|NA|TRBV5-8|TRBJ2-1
CASSLWGGVGRSYNEQFF
TGTGCCAGCAGCTTGTGGGGAGGGGTAGGGCGATCCTACAATGAGCAGTTCTTC
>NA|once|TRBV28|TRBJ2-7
CASRPSGTMASYEQYF
TGTGCCAGCAGACCGTCGGGAACGATGGCCTCCTACGAGCAGTACTTC
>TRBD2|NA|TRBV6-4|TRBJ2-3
CASSRTSGDTDTQYF
TGTGCCAGCAGTCGGACTAGCGGGGACACAGATACGCAGTATTTT
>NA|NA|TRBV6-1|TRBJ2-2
CASSGIVTSRTGELFF
TGTGCCAGCAGTGGGATCGTAACTAGTCGAACCGGGGAGCTGTTTTTT
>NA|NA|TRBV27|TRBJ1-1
CASNRRRRGGGNTEAFF
TGTGCCAGCAACCGGCGAAGGAGGGGCGGGGGGAACACTGAAGCTTTCTTT
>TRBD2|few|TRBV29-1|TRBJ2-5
CSGRGFQETQYF
TGCAGCGGGCGGGGGTTCCAAGAGACCCAGTACTTC
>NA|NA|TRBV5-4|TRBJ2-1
CASSSRDSNSYNEQFF
TGTGCCAGCAGCTCCCGGGACTCCAACTCCTACAATGAGCAGTTCTTC
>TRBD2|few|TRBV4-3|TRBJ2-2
CASSQELLPASGDPLPGELFF
TGCGCCAGCAGCCAAGAGCTTCTTCCGGCTAGCGGGGACCCCCTCCCTGGGGAGCTGTTTTTT
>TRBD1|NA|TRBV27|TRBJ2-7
CASSRDRESEQYF
TGTGCCAGCAGCCGGGACAGGGAGTCCGAGCAGTACTTC
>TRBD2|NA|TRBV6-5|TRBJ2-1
CASRRYSGEQFF
TGTGCCAGCAGGCGGTATAGCGGGGAGCAGTTCTTC
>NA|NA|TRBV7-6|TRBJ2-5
CASSPTGHRIPQETQYF
TGTGCCAGCAGCCCGACGGGACACCGGATCCCTCAAGAGACCCAGTACTTC
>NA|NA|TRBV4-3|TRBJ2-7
CASSQDQIFQGRSYEQYF
TGCGCCAGCAGCCAAGATCAGATCTTCCAGGGCCGTTCCTACGAGCAGTACTTC
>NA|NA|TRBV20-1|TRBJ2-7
CSALDSYEQYF
TGCAGTGCCCTGGACAGTTACGAGCAGTACTTC
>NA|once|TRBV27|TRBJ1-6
CASSLLGSSYNSPLHF
TGTGCCAGCAGTCTCCTGGGGAGCTCCTATAATTCACCCCTCCACTTT
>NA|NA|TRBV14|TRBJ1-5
CASSQVSSNQPQHF
TGTGCCAGCAGCCAAGTTAGTAGCAATCAGCCCCAGCATTTT
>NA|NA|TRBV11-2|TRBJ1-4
CASSWAKEKLFF
TGTGCCAGCAGCTGGGCCAAGGAAAAACTGTTTTTT
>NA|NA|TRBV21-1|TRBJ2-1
CASSKARLAGLIEQFF
TGTGCCAGCAGCAAAGCAAGGCTAGCGGGCCTCATTGAGCAGTTCTTC
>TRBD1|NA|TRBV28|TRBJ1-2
CASSLLRQGGSYGYTF
TGTGCCAGCAGTTTACTCCGGCAGGGGGGCAGCTATGGCTACACCTTC
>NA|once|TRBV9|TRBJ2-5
CASSVVKGESETQYF
TGTGCCAGCAGCGTAGTAAAGGGGGAGAGTGAGACCCAGTACTTC
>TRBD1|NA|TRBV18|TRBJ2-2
CASSPGQGNTGELFF
TGTGCCAGCTCACCGGGACAGGGAAACACCGGGGAGCTGTTTTTT
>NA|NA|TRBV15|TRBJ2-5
CATSEPAQETQYF
TGTGCCACCAGCGAGCCCGCCCAAGAGACCCAGTACTTC
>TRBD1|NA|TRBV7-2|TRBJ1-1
CASRSDRGLSEAFF
TGTGCCAGCAGATCCGACAGGGGCCTCTCTGAAGCTTTCTTT
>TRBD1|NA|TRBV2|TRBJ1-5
CASSETPQGVQPQHF
TGTGCCAGCAGTGAAACTCCTCAGGGGGTTCAGCCCCAGCATTTT
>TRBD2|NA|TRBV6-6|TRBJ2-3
CATKRGEGTDTQYF
TGTGCCACCAAACGCGGGGAGGGAACAGATACGCAGTATTTT
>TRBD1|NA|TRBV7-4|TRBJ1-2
CASSAPGQGAEYGYTF
TGTGCCAGCAGCGCCCCGGGACAGGGGGCGGAATATGGCTACACCTTC
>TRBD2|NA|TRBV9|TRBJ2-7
CASSVESSGSFDEQYF
TGTGCCAGCAGCGTAGAGTCTAGCGGGAGTTTCGACGAGCAGTACTTC
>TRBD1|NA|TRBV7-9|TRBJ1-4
CASSLSPIGQGHEKLFF
TGTGCCAGCAGCTTGTCTCCTATTGGACAGGGGCATGAAAAACTGTTTTTT
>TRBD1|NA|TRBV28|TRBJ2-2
CASSLRRDRDPLGFTGELFF
TGTGCCAGCAGTTTGCGGCGGGACAGGGACCCTCTAGGGTTTACCGGGGAGCTGTTTTTT
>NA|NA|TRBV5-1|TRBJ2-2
CASSLAIYPGPNTGELFF
TGCGCCAGCAGCTTGGCCATCTATCCAGGGCCGAACACCGGGGAGCTGTTTTTT
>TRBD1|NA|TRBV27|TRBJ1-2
CASSTGEEGYTF
TGTGCCAGCAGTACAGGGGAGGAAGGCTACACCTTC
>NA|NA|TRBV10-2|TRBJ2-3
CASKASTLSSTDTQYF
TGCGCCAGCAAAGCGAGTACCCTCAGCAGCACAGATACGCAGTATTTT
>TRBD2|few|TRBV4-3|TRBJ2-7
CASSQSGLAGTHEQYF
TGCGCCAGCAGCCAGAGCGGACTAGCGGGAACCCACGAGCAGTACTTC
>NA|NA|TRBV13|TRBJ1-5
CASPFTANPSPQHF
TGTGCCAGCCCATTCACAGCAAACCCCTCGCCCCAGCATTTT
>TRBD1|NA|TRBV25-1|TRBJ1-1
CASSQGQGNTEAFF
TGTGCCAGCAGTCAGGGACAGGGGAACACTGAAGCTTTCTTT
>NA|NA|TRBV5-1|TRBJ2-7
CASSSWANYEQYF
TGCGCCAGCAGTTCGTGGGCCAACTACGAGCAGTACTTC
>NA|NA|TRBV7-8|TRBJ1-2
CASSPQKGVSYGYTF
TGTGCCAGCAGCCCCCAAAAGGGGGTTTCCTATGGCTACACCTTC
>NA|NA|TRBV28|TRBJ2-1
CASSLGDEQFF
TGTGCCAGCAGCCTAGGAGATGAGCAGTTCTTC
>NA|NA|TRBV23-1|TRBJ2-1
CASTSQGHEQFF
TGCGCCAGCACCTCTCAGGGGCATGAGCAGTTCTTC
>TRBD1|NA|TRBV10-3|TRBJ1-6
CAISESETGDENSPLHF
TGTGCCATCAGTGAGTCCGAGACAGGGGACGAAAATTCACCCCTCCACTTT
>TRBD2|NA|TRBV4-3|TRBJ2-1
CASSQEDELGLAGGNEQFF
TGCGCCAGCAGCCAAGAAGACGAACTGGGACTAGCGGGAGGCAATGAGCAGTTCTTC
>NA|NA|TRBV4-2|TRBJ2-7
CASSQDRGYEQYF
TGTGCCAGCAGCCAAGACCGGGGTTACGAGCAGTACTTC
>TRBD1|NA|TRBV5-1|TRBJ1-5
CASSTGQGVDQPQHF
TGCGCCAGCAGTACGGGACAGGGGGTGGATCAGCCCCAGCATTTT
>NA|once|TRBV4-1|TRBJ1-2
CASSQARREDYGYTF
TGCGCCAGCAGCCAAGCGCGCAGGGAGGACTATGGCTACACCTTC
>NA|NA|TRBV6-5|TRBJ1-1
CAAPTDLNTEAFF
TGTGCCGCCCCGACGGACTTGAACACTGAAGCTTTCTTT